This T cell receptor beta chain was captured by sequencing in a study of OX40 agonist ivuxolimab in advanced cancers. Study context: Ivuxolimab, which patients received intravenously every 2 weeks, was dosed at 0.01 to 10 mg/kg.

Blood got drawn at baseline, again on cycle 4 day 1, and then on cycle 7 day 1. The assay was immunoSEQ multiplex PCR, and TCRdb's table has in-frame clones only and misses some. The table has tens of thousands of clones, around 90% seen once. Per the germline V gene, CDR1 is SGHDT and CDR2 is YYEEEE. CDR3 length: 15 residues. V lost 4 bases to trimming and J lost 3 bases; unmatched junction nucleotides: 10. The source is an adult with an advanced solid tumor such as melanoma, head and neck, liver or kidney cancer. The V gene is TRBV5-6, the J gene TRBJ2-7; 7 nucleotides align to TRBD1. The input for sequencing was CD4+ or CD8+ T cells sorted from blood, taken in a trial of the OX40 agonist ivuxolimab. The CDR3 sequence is CASSQDPAGGYEQYF. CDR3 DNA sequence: TGTGCCAGCAGCCAAGACCCGGCAGGGGGCTACGAGCAGTACTTC.